This T cell receptor beta chain was sequenced for a study of Ad26.COV2.S vaccination and SARS-CoV-2 variants. Study results and limitations: Non-spike TCR breadth showed similarity between vaccine and placebo recipients. Possible underestimation of total T cell responses by the TCR breadth and depth analyses was noted.

Treatment noted: about 20 received Ad26.COV2.S at low or high dose, single or two shots; about 5 received placebo; per-sample allocation not given. On day 63 after the first injection, vaccine and placebo recipients gave samples. Repertoires were generated with immunoSEQ multiplex PCR, while TCRdb's copy carries only in-frame clones and drops some. The sample has about 480,000 clones, around 88% seen once. Worth noting for this clone: Antigen unknown.

The CDR3 is 12 amino acids. V was pared by 5 bases and J by 6 bases, with 9 bases between. The source material was peripheral blood, sampled in a trial of Ad26.COV2.S vaccine versus placebo. The TCR originated in a person between 18 and 60 years old who received the Ad26.COV2.S COVID-19 vaccine or a placebo. V and J are TRBV12-3 or TRBV12-4 and TRBJ2-3; D is unclear. The CDR3 DNA reads as TGTGCCAGCAGTCCGCTTGTGGATACGCAGTATTTT. This codes for CASSPLVDTQYF.